Presented here are 3 T cell receptor delta chains from one specimen sequenced in a study of γδ T cells in repeated Plasmodium falciparum infection. Vgamma9/Vdelta2+ and Vdelta2-negative gammadelta T cells were flow-sorted from PBMC for bulk sequencing. TCRdb made new clone calls on the multiplex PCR reads using CATT. There are 55,000 to 70,000 delta-chain clones in the sample; 1.5% to 2% occur only once, and about 15% lies in the top ten. Specimen: gamma-delta T cells from blood. Receptors originate from a pool of human donors (malaria-infected and uninfected, not separated).

The sample holds many counts of this clone. V gene TRDV1 combines with J gene TRDJ1, with no clear D. Germline V gene data show CDR1 as TSWWSYY and CDR2 as QGS. This CDR3 comprises 18 residues. The ends were cut back, 1 base at V and 1 base at J, with 19 bases in the middle. As DNA, the CDR3 is TGTGCTCTTGGGGAACCCCACCAAAGATGCCGCCCCACCGATAAACTCATCTTT. Encoded protein: CALGEPHQRCRPTDKLIF.

This clone was observed many times. The protein that TCRdb holds for this DNA derives from a much larger clone and differs from the translated DNA at residue 9, which likely indicates a read error; the protein shown here is translated from the DNA. The J gene is TRDJ1, the V gene TRDV1; D perhaps matches TRDD2 (5 bases). V shed 0 bases and J shed 0 bases, with 17 bases lying between them. CDR3 size: 18 residues. CDR1 is TSWWSYY, CDR2 QGS, per germline. In DNA form, the CDR3 reads TGTGCTCTTGGGGAACTTGACCCCTCCCTACGGCACACCGATAAACTCATCTTT. Translation: CALGELDPSLRHTDKLIF.

This clone was seen more than once but under ten times. A far larger clone is a single base away, which makes a read error likely. The same CDR3 is also encoded by other DNA sequences in this sample. The CDR3 loop reads CALGELGFFLPRSRGRYTDKLIF. For the CDR3, the DNA is TGTGCTCTTGGGGAACTAGGGTTCTTCCTGCCCAGGTCTCGGGGACGATACACCGATAAACTCATCTTT. The chain has TRDV1 and TRDJ1, with D tentatively TRDD2 (6 bases). CDR3 size: 23 residues. CDR1 is TSWWSYY, CDR2 QGS, per germline. The V gene lost 0 bases and the J gene lost 0 bases, with 32 bases spanning the gap.